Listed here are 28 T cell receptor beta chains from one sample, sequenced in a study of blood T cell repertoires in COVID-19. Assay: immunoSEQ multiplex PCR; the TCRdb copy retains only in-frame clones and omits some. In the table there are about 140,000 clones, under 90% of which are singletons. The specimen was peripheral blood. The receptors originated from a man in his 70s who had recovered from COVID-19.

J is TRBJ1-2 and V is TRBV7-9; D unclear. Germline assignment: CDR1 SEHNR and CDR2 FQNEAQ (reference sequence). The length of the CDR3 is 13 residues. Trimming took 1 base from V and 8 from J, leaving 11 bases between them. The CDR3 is CASSLESARGYTF. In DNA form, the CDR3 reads TGTGCCAGCAGCTTAGAGTCAGCGAGGGGCTACACCTTC. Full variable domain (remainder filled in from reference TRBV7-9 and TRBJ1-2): DTGVSQNPRHKITKRGQNVTFRCDPISEHNRLYWYRQTLGQGPEFLTYFQNEAQLEKSRLLSDRFSAERPKGSFSTLEIQRTEQGDSAMYLCASSLESARGYTFGSGTRLTVV.

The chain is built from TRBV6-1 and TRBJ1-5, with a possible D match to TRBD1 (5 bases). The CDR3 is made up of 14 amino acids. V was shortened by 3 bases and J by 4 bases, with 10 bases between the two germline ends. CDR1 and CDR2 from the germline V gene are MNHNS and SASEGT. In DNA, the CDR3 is TGTGCCAGCAGTGAGAGGCGGGGGAATCAGCCCCAGCATTTT. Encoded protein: CASSERRGNQPQHF.

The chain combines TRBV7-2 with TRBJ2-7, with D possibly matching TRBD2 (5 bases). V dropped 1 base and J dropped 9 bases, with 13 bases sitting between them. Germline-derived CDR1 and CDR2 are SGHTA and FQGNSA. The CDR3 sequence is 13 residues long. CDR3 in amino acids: CASSLDPGKGQYF. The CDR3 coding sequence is TGTGCCAGCAGCTTAGACCCCGGGAAGGGGCAGTACTTC. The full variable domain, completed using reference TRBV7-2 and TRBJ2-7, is GAGVSQSPSNKVTEKGKDVELRCDPISGHTALYWYRQSLGQGLEFLIYFQGNSAPDKSGLPSDRFSAERTGGSVSTLTIQRTQQEDSAVYLCASSLDPGKGQYFGPGTRLTVT.

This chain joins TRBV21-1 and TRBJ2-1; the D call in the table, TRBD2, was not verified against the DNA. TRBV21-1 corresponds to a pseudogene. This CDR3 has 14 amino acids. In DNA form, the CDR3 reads TGTGCCAGCAGCAAAGTAACTAGCGGCCATGAGCAGTTCTTC. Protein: CASSKVTSGHEQFF.

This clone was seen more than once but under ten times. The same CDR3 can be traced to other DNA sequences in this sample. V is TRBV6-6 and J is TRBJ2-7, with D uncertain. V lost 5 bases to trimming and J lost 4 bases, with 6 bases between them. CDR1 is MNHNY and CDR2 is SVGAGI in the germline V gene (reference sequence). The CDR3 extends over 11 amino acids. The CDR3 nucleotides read TGTGCCAGCAGTGAACTGTACGAGCAGTACTTC. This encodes CASSELYEQYF.

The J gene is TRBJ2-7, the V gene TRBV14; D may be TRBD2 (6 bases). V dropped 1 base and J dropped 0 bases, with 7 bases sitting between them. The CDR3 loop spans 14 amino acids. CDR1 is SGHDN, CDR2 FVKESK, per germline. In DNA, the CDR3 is TGTGCCAGCAGCCAAGTCGGGAGCTCCTACGAGCAGTACTTC. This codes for CASSQVGSSYEQYF.

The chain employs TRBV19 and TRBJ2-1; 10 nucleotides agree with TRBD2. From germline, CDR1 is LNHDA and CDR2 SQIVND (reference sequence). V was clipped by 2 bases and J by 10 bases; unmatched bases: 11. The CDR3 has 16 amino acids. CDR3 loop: CASSISLASGRGEQFF. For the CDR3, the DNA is TGTGCCAGTAGTATATCTCTAGCTAGCGGGAGAGGGGAGCAGTTCTTC.

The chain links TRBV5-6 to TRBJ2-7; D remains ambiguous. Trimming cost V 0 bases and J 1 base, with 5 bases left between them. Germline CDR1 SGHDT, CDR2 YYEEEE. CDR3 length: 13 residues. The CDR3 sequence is CASSLGVSYEQYF. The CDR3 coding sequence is TGTGCCAGCAGCTTGGGCGTATCCTACGAGCAGTACTTC.

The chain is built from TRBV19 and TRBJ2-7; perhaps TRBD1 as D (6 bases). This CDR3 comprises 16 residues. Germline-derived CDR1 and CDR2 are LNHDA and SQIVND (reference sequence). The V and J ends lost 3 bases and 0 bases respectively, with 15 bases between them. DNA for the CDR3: TGTGCCAGTAGTATGAAGGGACACCCACTCTCCTACGAGCAGTACTTC. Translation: CASSMKGHPLSYEQYF.

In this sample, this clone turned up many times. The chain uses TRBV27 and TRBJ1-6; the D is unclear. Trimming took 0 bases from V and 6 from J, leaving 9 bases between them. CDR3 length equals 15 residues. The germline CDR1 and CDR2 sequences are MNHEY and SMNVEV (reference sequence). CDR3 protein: CASSLSGRRNSPLHF. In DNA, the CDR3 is TGTGCCAGCAGTTTATCGGGCCGGCGTAATTCACCCCTCCACTTT.

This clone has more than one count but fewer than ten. CDR3 loop: CASRADSGQPYEQYF. The DNA for the CDR3 is TGTGCCAGCAGGGCCGATTCAGGACAGCCCTACGAGCAGTACTTC. The rearrangement uses TRBV9 and TRBJ2-7, with a possible D match to TRBD1 (6 bases). The V gene's germline CDR1 is SGDLS and CDR2 YYNGEE. V lost 5 bases and J lost 2, with 17 bases in between. The CDR3 extends over 15 amino acids.

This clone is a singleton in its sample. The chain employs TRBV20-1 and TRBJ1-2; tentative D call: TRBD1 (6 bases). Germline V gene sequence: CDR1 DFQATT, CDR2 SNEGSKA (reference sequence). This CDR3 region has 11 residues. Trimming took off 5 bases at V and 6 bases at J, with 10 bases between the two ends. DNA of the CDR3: TGCAGTGCTGGCAGGGGCAATGGCTACACCTTC. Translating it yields CSAGRGNGYTF.

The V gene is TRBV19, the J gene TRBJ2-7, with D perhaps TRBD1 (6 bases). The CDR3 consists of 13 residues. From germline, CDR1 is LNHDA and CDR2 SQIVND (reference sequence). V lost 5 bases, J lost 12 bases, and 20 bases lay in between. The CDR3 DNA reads TGTGCCAGTAGTTTGCCGACAGGCCCTCGCTTGTACTTC. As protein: CASSLPTGPRLYF.

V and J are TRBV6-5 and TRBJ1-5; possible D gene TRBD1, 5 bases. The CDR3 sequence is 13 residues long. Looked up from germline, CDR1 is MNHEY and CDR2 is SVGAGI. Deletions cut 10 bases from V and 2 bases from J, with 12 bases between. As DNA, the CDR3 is TGTGCCACTCAGGGTTTAGGCAATCAGCCCCAGCATTTT. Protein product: CATQGLGNQPQHF.

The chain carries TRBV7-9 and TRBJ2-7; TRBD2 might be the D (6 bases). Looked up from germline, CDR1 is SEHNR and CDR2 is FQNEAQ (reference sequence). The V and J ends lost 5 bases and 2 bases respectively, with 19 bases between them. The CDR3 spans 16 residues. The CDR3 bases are TGTGCCAGCAGCCATTGGGGGGACGGAGGGGCCTACGAGCAGTACTTC. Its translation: CASSHWGDGGAYEQYF.

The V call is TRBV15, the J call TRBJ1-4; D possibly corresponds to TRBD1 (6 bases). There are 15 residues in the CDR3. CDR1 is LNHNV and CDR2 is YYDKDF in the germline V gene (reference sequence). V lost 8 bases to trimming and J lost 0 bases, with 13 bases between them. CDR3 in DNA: TGTGCCACCCGGGACATCCATACAACTAATGAAAAACTGTTTTTT. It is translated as CATRDIHTTNEKLFF.

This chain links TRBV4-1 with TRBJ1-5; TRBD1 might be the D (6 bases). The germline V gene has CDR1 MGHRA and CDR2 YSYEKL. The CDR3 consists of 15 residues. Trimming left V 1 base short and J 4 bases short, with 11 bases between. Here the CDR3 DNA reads TGCGCCAGCAGCCAAGGCAGGGGACCTAATCAGCCCCAGCATTTT. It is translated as CASSQGRGPNQPQHF.

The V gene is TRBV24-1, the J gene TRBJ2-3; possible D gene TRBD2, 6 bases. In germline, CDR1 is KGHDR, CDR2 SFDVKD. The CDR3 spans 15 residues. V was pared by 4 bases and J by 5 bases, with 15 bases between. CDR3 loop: CATSDSRDSQDTQYF. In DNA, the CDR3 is TGTGCCACCAGTGACTCACGGGACTCCCAAGATACGCAGTATTTT.

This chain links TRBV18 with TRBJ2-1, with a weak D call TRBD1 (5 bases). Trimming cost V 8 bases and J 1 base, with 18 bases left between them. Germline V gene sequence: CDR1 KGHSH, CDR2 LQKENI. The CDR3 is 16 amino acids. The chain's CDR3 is CASLGLREGSYNEQFF. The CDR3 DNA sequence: TGTGCCAGCCTCGGTCTCAGGGAAGGTTCCTACAATGAGCAGTTCTTC. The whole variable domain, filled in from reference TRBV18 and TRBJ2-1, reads NAGVMQNPRHLVRRRGQEARLRCSPMKGHSHVYWYRQLPEEGLKFMVYLQKENIIDESGMPKERFSAEFPKEGPSILRIQQVVRGDSAAYFCASLGLREGSYNEQFFGPGTRLTVL.

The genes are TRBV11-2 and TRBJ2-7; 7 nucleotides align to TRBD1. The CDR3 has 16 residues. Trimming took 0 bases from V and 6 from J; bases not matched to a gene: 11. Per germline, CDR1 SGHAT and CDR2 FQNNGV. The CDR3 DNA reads TGTGCCAGCAGCTTAGATTTGGGAAGTACAGGGGTCGAGCAGTACTTC. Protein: CASSLDLGSTGVEQYF.

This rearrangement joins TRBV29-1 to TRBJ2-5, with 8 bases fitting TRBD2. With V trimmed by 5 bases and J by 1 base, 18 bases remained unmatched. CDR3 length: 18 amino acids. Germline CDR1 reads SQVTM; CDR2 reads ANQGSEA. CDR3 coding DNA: TGCAGCGTTTCCCCCCTCCTCCTTCTAGCGGGTTCCCAAGAGACCCAGTACTTC. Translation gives CSVSPLLLLAGSQETQYF.

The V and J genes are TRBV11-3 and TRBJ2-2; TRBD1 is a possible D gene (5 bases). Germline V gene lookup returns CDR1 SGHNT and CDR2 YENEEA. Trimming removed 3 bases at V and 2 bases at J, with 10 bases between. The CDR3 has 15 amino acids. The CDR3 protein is CASSLGRLNTGELFF. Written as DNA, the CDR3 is TGTGCCAGCAGCTTGGGGCGGCTCAACACCGGGGAGCTGTTTTTT.

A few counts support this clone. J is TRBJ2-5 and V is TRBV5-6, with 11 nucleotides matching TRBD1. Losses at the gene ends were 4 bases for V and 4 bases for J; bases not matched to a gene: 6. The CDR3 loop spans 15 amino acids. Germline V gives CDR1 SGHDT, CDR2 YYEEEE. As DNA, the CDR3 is TGTGCCAGCAGCATACCGGGACAGGGGGGAGAGACCCAGTACTTC. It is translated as CASSIPGQGGETQYF.

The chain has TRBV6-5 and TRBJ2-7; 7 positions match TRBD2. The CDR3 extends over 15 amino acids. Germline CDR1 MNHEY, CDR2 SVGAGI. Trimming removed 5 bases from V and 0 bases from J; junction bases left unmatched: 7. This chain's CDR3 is CASSLFAGASYEQYF. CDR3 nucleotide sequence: TGTGCCAGCAGTCTGTTTGCGGGAGCCTCCTACGAGCAGTACTTC.

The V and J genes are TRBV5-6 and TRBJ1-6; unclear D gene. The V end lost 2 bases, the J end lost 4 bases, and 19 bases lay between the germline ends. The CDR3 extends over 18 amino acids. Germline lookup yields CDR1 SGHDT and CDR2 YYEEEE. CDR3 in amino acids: CASSFYSDSPFYNSPLHF. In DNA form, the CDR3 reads TGTGCCAGCAGCTTTTACTCAGACTCTCCATTTTATAATTCACCCCTCCACTTT.

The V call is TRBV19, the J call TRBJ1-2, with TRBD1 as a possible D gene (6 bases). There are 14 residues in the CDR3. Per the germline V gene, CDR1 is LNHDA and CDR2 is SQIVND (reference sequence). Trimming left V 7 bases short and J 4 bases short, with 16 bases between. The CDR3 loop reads CASMGARKTYGYTF. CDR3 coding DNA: TGTGCCAGTATGGGGGCCAGGAAGACCTATGGCTACACCTTC. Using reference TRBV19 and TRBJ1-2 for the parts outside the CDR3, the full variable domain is DGGITQSPKYLFRKEGQNVTLSCEQNLNHDAMYWYRQDPGQGLRLIYYSQIVNDFQKGDIAEGYSVSREKKESFPLTVTSAQKNPTAFYLCASMGARKTYGYTFGSGTRLTVV.

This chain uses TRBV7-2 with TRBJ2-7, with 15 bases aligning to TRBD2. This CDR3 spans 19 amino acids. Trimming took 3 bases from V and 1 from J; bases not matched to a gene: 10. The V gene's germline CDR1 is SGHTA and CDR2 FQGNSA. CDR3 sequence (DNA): TGTGCCAGCAGCTTCCCCGGGACTAGCGGGAGGCCGGGGTCCTACGAGCAGTACTTC. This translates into CASSFPGTSGRPGSYEQYF.

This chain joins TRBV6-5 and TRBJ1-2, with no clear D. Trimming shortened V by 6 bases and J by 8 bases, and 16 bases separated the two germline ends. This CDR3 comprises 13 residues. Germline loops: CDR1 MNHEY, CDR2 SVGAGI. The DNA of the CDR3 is TGTGCCAGCAGCCGGGAACTAGGTCGGGGCTACACCTTC. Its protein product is CASSRELGRGYTF.